This paragraph reports one TCR beta chain. The antigen is unknown. The data are from a study of T cell responses to AZD1222 COVID-19 vaccine. Study-level information: The study pooled second doses at about 4 or about 12 weeks.

General study results and limits: Clonal diversity may have been underestimated, and the donors were mostly white British, with more females than males. Repertoires were sampled only after the peak T cell response. Among spike-specific TCRs, nearly half reportedly target unmutated variant regions.

Trimming took 5 bases from V and 8 from J, leaving 12 bases between them. Germline V gene data show CDR1 as SGHTA and CDR2 as FQGNSA. The CDR3 has 13 residues. Assay: immunoSEQ multiplex PCR; the TCRdb copy retains only in-frame clones and omits some. Of 150,000 to 200,000 clones in the sample, 85% to 90% were seen once. Source: peripheral blood, taken on day 0 of AZD1222 vaccination. V usage is TRBV7-2 and J usage is TRBJ1-4; the D gene is possibly TRBD1 (6 bases). This sequence was found in an adult in good health. The DNA of the CDR3 is TGTGCCAGCAGCGGGGGGACAACCGAAAAACTGTTTTTT. Encoded protein: CASSGGTTEKLFF. Full variable domain (outside the CDR3, taken from reference TRBV7-2 and TRBJ1-4): GAGVSQSPSNKVTEKGKDVELRCDPISGHTALYWYRQSLGQGLEFLIYFQGNSAPDKSGLPSDRFSAERTGGSVSTLTIQRTQQEDSAVYLCASSGGTTEKLFFGSGTQLSVL.